The 25 T cell receptor beta chains presented below share a single source sample, sequenced in a study of T-cell memory formation after mild COVID-19. Via MiXCR, TCRdb re-called the 5' RACE reads, giving one row per CDR3 protein. Among roughly 200,000 distinct CDR3 sequences, roughly 17% were seen once, and the ten largest hold roughly 1.9%. Sequencing input: PBMCs or a T cell subset sorted from them (not recorded which). Every receptor here comes from an adult woman who had mild COVID-19 (a few samples of this study predate the infection). Cell type and time point are not known.

CDR3 protein: CASSDPGWYSYNEQFF. Here the CDR3 DNA reads TGCGCCAGCAGCGACCCTGGCTGGTACTCCTACAATGAGCAGTTCTTC. The chain has TRBV5-1 and TRBJ2-1; D unresolved. V was cut by 4 bases and J by 0 bases, with 14 bases left in between. The CDR3 is 16 amino acids. Germline CDR1 is SGHRS and CDR2 is YFSETQ.

This clonotype has ten or more counts. This chain uses TRBV12-3 or TRBV12-4 with TRBJ2-1; D perhaps matches TRBD2 (6 bases). This CDR3 has 16 residues. Between the trimmed V and J ends, which lost 6 bases and 8 bases, there was a span of 23 bases. The CDR3 coding sequence is TGTGCCAGCAGCCGTGGTTTACTAGCATCCGACGATGAGCAGTTCTTC. As protein: CASSRGLLASDDEQFF.

The gene calls are TRBV6-2 or TRBV6-3 and TRBJ1-5; tentatively, D is TRBD1 (6 bases). CDR3 length equals 15 residues. V lost 2 bases and J lost 3, with 11 bases in between. Per germline, CDR1 MNHEY and CDR2 SVGEGT. CDR3 protein: CASSYAGGHNQPQHF. The CDR3 bases are TGTGCCAGCAGTTACGCTGGGGGGCACAATCAGCCCCAGCATTTT.

The table lists this clonotype with many counts. This chain connects TRBV3-1 to TRBJ2-5; possibly TRBD1 for D (6 bases). This CDR3 contains 12 residues. The germline V gene has CDR1 LGHDT and CDR2 YNNKEL (reference sequence). Trimming took 0 bases from V and 10 from J, leaving 9 bases between them. The CDR3 DNA reads TGTGCCAGCAGCCAAGATCGAGGGGGCCAGTACTTC. Translating gives CASSQDRGGQYF.

This clonotype turned up a few times. This rearrangement joins TRBV3-1 to TRBJ2-4, with D maybe TRBD1 (5 bases). Deletions cut 1 base from V and 0 bases from J, with 10 bases between. This CDR3 spans 16 amino acids. Germline V gene lookup returns CDR1 LGHDT and CDR2 YNNKEL (reference sequence). DNA of the CDR3: TGTGCCAGCAGCCAAGGGGGCAGTTTAGCCAAAAACATTCAGTACTTC. This sequence encodes CASSQGGSLAKNIQYF.

The chain recombines TRBV6-5 with TRBJ1-1; D unresolved. In germline, CDR1 is MNHEY, CDR2 SVGAGI. Trimming stripped 2 bases from V and 7 bases from J, with 14 bases between. CDR3 length: 14 residues. CDR3 residues: CASSYVDSRREAFF. CDR3 DNA: TGTGCCAGCAGTTACGTCGACTCCAGGCGTGAAGCTTTCTTT.

This clonotype occurred a few times. The chain couples TRBV20-1 to TRBJ2-3, with D uncertain. V was trimmed by 7 bases and J by 5 bases, leaving 10 bases between them. Germline V gene data show CDR1 as DFQATT and CDR2 as SNEGSKA (reference sequence). The CDR3 extends over 11 amino acids. Here the CDR3 reads CSVKIGDTQYF. The CDR3 DNA reads as TGCAGTGTCAAGATTGGAGATACGCAGTATTTT.

The rearrangement uses TRBV29-1 and TRBJ2-7; D not resolved. Trimming stripped 4 bases from V and 2 bases from J, with 6 bases between. The germline gives CDR1 SQVTM, CDR2 ANQGSEA. This CDR3 has 11 amino acids. The CDR3 bases are TGCAGCGTTGCTTGGGCCTACGAGCAGTACTTC. Encoded protein: CSVAWAYEQYF.

V and J are TRBV7-9 and TRBJ2-5; TRBD1 is a possible D gene (6 bases). There are 14 residues in the CDR3. Trimming removed 4 bases from V and 5 bases from J, with 14 bases in between. Germline V gene data show CDR1 as SEHNR and CDR2 as FQNEAQ (reference sequence). The CDR3, as DNA: TGTGCCAGCAGCTCCGCGACAGGTCGGGAGACCCAGTACTTC. Translation: CASSSATGRETQYF.

This chain links TRBV4-3 with TRBJ1-4; D is uncertain. The CDR3 covers 14 residues. Germline V CDR1 and CDR2: LGHNA, YSLEER. V was trimmed by 1 base and J by 7 bases, leaving 10 bases between them. The CDR3 DNA reads as TGCGCCAGCAGCCAAGCACTCAGCTCTGAAAAACTGTTTTTT. Protein product: CASSQALSSEKLFF.

This clonotype was seen only a few times. The rearrangement joins TRBV5-1 to TRBJ1-5; D is perhaps TRBD1 (6 bases). The V gene lost 5 bases and the J gene lost 3 bases, with 18 bases spanning the gap. The germline gives CDR1 SGHRS, CDR2 YFSETQ. The CDR3 runs 16 residues. This CDR3 is CASRPGVGGPNQPQHF. The CDR3, as DNA: TGCGCCAGCAGGCCGGGAGTTGGGGGCCCCAATCAGCCCCAGCATTTT.

This clonotype was seen only a few times. The CDR3 sequence: CASSLARLEANEQFF. The DNA of the CDR3 is TGTGCCAGCAGCTTAGCGAGGCTTGAGGCGAATGAGCAGTTCTTC. The chain recombines TRBV7-9 with TRBJ2-1; D remains unclear. Germline CDR1 reads SEHNR; CDR2 reads FQNEAQ (reference sequence). The CDR3 loop spans 15 amino acids. Between the trimmed V and J ends, which lost 0 bases and 7 bases, there was a span of 13 bases.

This clonotype has just a few counts. The CDR3 nucleotides are TGTGCCAGCAGCCCGAGGACAGGGGAGAGTTCACCCCTCCACTTT. It codes for CASSPRTGESSPLHF. This chain links TRBV12-3 or TRBV12-4 with TRBJ1-6, with TRBD1 matching 9 bases. This CDR3 is built from 15 residues. The junction had 9 bases not matched to a gene; V was cut back by 6 bases and J by 9 bases.

This clonotype was counted only a few times. This sequence joins TRBV5-1 and TRBJ1-1, with D perhaps TRBD1 (6 bases). The CDR3 sequence is 15 residues long. With 0 bases removed from V and 5 bases from J, the gap between germline ends came to 14 bases. Germline V gene lookup returns CDR1 SGHRS and CDR2 YFSETQ. CDR3 sequence reads: CASSLVAGQWTEAFF. The DNA of the CDR3 is TGCGCCAGCAGCTTGGTGGCGGGACAATGGACTGAAGCTTTCTTT. The full variable domain, completed using reference TRBV5-1 and TRBJ1-1, is KAGVTQTPRYLIKTRGQQVTLSCSPISGHRSVSWYQQTPGQGLQFLFEYFSETQRNKGNFPGRFSGRQFSNSRSEMNVSTLELGDSALYLCASSLVAGQWTEAFFGQGTRLTVV.

There are a few counts of this clonotype. The V call is TRBV12-3 or TRBV12-4, the J call TRBJ1-1; no reliable D call. Deletions cut 4 bases from V and 4 bases from J, with 16 bases between. CDR3 length: 15 residues. CDR3 in DNA: TGTGCCAGCAGTTCCCGTAGGACCCTGAGCACTGAAGCTTTCTTT. It specifies CASSSRRTLSTEAFF.

The J gene is TRBJ1-5, the V gene TRBV10-3; D not certain. V lost 8 bases and J lost 1, with 9 bases in between. Germline values: CDR1 ENHRY, CDR2 SYGVKD. This CDR3 contains 13 residues. In DNA form, the CDR3 reads TGTGCCATCGGGGTAGGCAGCAATCAGCCCCAGCATTTT. It codes for CAIGVGSNQPQHF.

This sequence joins TRBV4-2 and TRBJ2-3; D is undetermined. V gave up 0 bases and J gave up 4 bases, with 11 bases separating them. CDR1 LGHNA and CDR2 YNFKEQ come from the germline V gene. CDR3 length: 15 residues. The CDR3 reads CASSQDTWESDTQYF. CDR3 nucleotides: TGTGCCAGCAGCCAAGATACCTGGGAATCAGATACGCAGTATTTT.

The table lists this clonotype with many counts. The chain is built from TRBV20-1 and TRBJ2-7; TRBD1 or TRBD2 may be the D gene (5 bases each). The CDR3 spans 12 residues. The V gene lost 1 base and the J gene lost 5 bases, with 9 bases spanning the gap. In germline, CDR1 is DFQATT, CDR2 SNEGSKA (reference sequence). The CDR3 region is CSARGDLDEQYF. CDR3 DNA sequence: TGCAGTGCTAGAGGGGACCTTGACGAGCAGTACTTC.

In this sample, this clonotype turned up a few times. This chain links TRBV9 with TRBJ1-6, with a tentative D call TRBD1 (5 bases). This CDR3 is 15 amino acids long. The germline V gene has CDR1 SGDLS and CDR2 YYNGEE. Trimming pared 5 bases from V and 4 bases from J, leaving 13 bases between. The CDR3 nucleotides read TGTGCCAGCAGTCCCGGGACCGGATATAATTCACCCCTCCACTTT. Encoded protein: CASSPGTGYNSPLHF.

There are a few counts of this clonotype. The chain couples TRBV15 to TRBJ2-7; TRBD2 matches at 9 bases. V lost 3 bases, J lost 0 bases, and 9 bases stayed unmatched. The CDR3 totals 17 residues. Looked up from germline, CDR1 is LNHNV and CDR2 is YYDKDF (reference sequence). CDR3: CATSRSRELAGSYEQYF. The CDR3 bases are TGTGCCACCAGCAGGTCTCGTGAACTAGCGGGCTCCTACGAGCAGTACTTC.

This clonotype turned up a few times. The V call is TRBV5-5, the J call TRBJ2-1, with 11 bases aligning to TRBD1. V dropped 0 bases and J dropped 6; count of bases not matched to a gene: 2. The length of the CDR3 is 15 residues. Germline CDR1 and CDR2: SGHKS and YYEKEE (reference sequence). CDR3 loop: CASSLAGQGANEQFF. As DNA, the CDR3 is TGTGCCAGCAGCTTGGCTGGACAGGGGGCCAATGAGCAGTTCTTC.

The chain is built from TRBV9 and TRBJ2-5; D is possibly TRBD1 (6 bases). CDR3 length: 15 amino acids. Germline values: CDR1 SGDLS, CDR2 YYNGEE. Trimming cost V 2 bases and J 2 bases, with 13 bases left between them. The CDR3, as DNA: TGTGCCAGCAGCGTTCAGGGGATGGGGCAAGAGACCCAGTACTTC. The encoded protein is CASSVQGMGQETQYF.

On this clonotype itself: One end of the junction varies from germline; a read error may be responsible. CDR3 residues: CASSRGSQADTQYF. The CDR3 DNA follows: TGTGCCAGCAGCCGAGGCTCTCAGGCGGATACACAGTATTTT. This chain uses TRBV7-9 with TRBJ2-3, with D hard to call. This CDR3 region has 14 residues. Per germline, CDR1 SEHNR and CDR2 FQNEAQ (reference sequence).

The chain links TRBV3-1 to TRBJ2-1, with 10 bases aligning to TRBD2. Unmatched junction bases numbered 9, after V lost 4 bases and J lost 3 bases. Germline V gene sequence: CDR1 LGHDT, CDR2 YNNKEL (reference sequence). The CDR3 totals 17 residues. The CDR3 is CASSPTRAGGVYNEQFF. CDR3 DNA sequence: TGTGCCAGCAGCCCGACTAGAGCGGGAGGGGTCTACAATGAGCAGTTCTTC.

The V and J genes are TRBV12-3 or TRBV12-4 and TRBJ1-1; D gene ambiguous. V was trimmed by 6 bases and J by 0 bases, leaving 11 bases between them. This CDR3 region has 14 residues. CDR3 nucleotide sequence: TGTGCCAGCAGGTCGGTCCATTTGAACACTGAAGCTTTCTTT. It encodes CASRSVHLNTEAFF.